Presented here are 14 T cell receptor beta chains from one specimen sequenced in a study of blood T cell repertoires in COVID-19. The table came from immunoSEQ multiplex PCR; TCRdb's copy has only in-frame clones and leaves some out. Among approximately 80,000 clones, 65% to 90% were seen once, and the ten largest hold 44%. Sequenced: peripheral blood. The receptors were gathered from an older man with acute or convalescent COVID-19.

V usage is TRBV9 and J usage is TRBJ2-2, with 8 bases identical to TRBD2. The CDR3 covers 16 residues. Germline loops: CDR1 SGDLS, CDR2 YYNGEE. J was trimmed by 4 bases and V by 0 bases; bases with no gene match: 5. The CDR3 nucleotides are TGTGCCAGCAGCGTAGTGGCGGGAGGAGGCACCGGGGAGCTGTTTTTT. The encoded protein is CASSVVAGGGTGELFF.

The CDR3 sequence: CATSRDAGAANYGYTF. The CDR3 coding sequence is TGTGCCACCAGCAGAGATGCGGGGGCAGCTAACTATGGCTACACCTTC. This chain uses TRBV15 with TRBJ1-2; D perhaps matches TRBD1 (6 bases). This CDR3 region has 16 residues. From germline, CDR1 is LNHNV and CDR2 YYDKDF (reference sequence). The V end was cut by 0 bases, the J end by 0 bases, with 11 bases between.

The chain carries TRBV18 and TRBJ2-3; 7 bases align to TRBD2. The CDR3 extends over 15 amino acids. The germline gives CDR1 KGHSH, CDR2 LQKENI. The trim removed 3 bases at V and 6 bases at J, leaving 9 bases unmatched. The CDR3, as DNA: TGTGCCAGCTCACCCTCCCAGGGAGGGTGGGATACGCAGTATTTT. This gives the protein CASSPSQGGWDTQYF.

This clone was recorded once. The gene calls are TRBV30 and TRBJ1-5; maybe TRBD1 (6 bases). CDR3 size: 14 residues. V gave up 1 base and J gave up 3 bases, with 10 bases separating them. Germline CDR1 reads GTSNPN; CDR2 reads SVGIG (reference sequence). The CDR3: CAWSAGAHNQPQHF. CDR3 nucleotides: TGTGCCTGGAGTGCAGGGGCCCACAATCAGCCCCAGCATTTT.

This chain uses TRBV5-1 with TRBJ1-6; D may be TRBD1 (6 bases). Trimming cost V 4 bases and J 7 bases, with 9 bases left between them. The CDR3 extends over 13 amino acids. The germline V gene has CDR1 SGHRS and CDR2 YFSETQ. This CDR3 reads CASSPRGNSPLHF. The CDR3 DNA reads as TGCGCCAGCAGCCCAAGGGGGAATTCACCCCTCCACTTT.

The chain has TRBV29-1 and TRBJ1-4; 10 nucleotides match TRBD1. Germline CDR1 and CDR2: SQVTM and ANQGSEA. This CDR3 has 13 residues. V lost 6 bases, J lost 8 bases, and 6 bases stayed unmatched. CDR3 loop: CSVGWDRGEKLFF. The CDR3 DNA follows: TGCAGCGTGGGGTGGGACAGGGGAGAAAAACTGTTTTTT.

Here the CDR3 reads CSVGDIGYTF. CDR3 in DNA: TGCAGCGTCGGGGATATTGGCTACACCTTC. The chain has TRBV29-1 and TRBJ1-2, with unresolved D. The ends were cut back, 6 bases at V and 7 bases at J, with 9 bases in the middle. Looked up from germline, CDR1 is SQVTM and CDR2 is ANQGSEA. The CDR3 covers 10 residues.

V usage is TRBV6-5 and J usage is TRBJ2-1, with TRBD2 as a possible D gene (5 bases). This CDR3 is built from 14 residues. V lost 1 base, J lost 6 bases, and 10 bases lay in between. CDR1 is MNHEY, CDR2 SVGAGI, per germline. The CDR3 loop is CASSYWGDGNEQFF. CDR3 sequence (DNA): TGTGCCAGCAGTTACTGGGGAGACGGCAATGAGCAGTTCTTC.

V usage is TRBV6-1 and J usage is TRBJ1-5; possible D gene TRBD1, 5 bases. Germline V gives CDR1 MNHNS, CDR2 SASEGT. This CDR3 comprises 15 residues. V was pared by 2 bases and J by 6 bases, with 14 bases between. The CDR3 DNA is TGTGCCAGCAGTGAACAGGGCTGGACGGTTCAGCCCCAGCATTTT. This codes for CASSEQGWTVQPQHF.

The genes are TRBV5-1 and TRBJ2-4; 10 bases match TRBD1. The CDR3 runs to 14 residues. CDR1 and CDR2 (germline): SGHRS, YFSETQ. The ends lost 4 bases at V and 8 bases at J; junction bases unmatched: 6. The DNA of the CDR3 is TGCGCCAGCAGCATGGACAGGGGGGCGGACATTCAGTACTTC. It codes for CASSMDRGADIQYF.

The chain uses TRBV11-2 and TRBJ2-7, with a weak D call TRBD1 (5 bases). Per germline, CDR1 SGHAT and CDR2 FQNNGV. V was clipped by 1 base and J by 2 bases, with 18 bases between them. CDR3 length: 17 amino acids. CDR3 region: CASSLVSKTAIPYEQYF. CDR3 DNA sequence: TGTGCCAGCAGCTTAGTGAGTAAGACAGCAATACCCTACGAGCAGTACTTC.

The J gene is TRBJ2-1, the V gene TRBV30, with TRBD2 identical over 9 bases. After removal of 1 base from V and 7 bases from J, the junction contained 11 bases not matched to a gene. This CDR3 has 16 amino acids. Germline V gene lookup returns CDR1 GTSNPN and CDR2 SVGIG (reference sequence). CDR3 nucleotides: TGTGCCTGGAGTGGGGCGGGAGGGCCAAGAGCGAATGAGCAGTTCTTC. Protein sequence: CAWSGAGGPRANEQFF.

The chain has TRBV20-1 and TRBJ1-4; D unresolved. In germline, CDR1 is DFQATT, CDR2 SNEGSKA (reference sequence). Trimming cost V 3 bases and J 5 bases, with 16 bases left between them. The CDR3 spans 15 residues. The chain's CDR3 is CSASNPREQNEKLFF. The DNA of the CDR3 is TGCAGTGCTAGTAATCCCCGGGAGCAAAATGAAAAACTGTTTTTT.

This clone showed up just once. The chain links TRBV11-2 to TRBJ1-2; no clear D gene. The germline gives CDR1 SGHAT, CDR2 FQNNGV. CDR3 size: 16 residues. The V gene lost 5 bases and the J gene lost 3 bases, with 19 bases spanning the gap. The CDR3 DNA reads TGTGCCAGCAGCCCCAACCCGTCACTCCCATACTATGGCTACACCTTC. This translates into CASSPNPSLPYYGYTF.